One sample yielded the 25 T cell receptor beta chains listed below, sequenced in a study of radiation and T cells in renal cell carcinoma. Time point meaning: baseline pretreatment blood. Treatment denoted: 15 Gy SBRT to primary tumor, nephrectomy 4 weeks later. The data were produced by immunoSEQ multiplex PCR, yet TCRdb's version contains in-frame clones alone and is incomplete. In the table there are approximately 94,000 clones, about four fifths of which are singletons. The source was blood, collected from a patient whose treatment included radiotherapy and nephrectomy. The receptors here all came from a man in his 60s with renal cell carcinoma.

The gene calls are TRBV7-8 and TRBJ1-5; perhaps TRBD1 as D (6 bases). V lost 5 bases to trimming and J lost 4 bases, with 18 bases between them. Germline loops: CDR1 SGHVS, CDR2 FQNEAQ. The CDR3 has 16 amino acids. The CDR3 DNA sequence: TGTGCCAGCAGCCACTTAGTCGGGACACTTAATCAGCCCCAGCATTTT. Protein: CASSHLVGTLNQPQHF.

The V gene is TRBV28, the J gene TRBJ1-1, with a possible D match to TRBD1 (5 bases). V was clipped by 2 bases and J by 4 bases, with 11 bases between them. This CDR3 contains 14 residues. Germline V gene data show CDR1 as MDHEN and CDR2 as SYDVKM. Here the CDR3 reads CASSLGGGRTEAFF. CDR3 nucleotides: TGTGCCAGCAGTTTAGGGGGTGGGCGCACTGAAGCTTTCTTT.

The CDR3 spells CASSLRTGSGGEQFF. The CDR3 coding sequence is TGTGCCAGCAGCCTCCGGACGGGATCCGGGGGCGAGCAGTTCTTC. The chain joins TRBV7-2 to TRBJ2-1; D may correspond to TRBD1 or TRBD2 (6 bases each). CDR1 SGHTA and CDR2 FQGNSA come from the germline V gene. The CDR3 covers 15 residues. V was shortened by 5 bases and J by 10 bases, with 21 bases between the two germline ends. Complete variable domain (other parts from reference TRBV7-2 and TRBJ2-1): GAGVSQSPSNKVTEKGKDVELRCDPISGHTALYWYRQSLGQGLEFLIYFQGNSAPDKSGLPSDRFSAERTGGSVSTLTIQRTQQEDSAVYLCASSLRTGSGGEQFFGPGTRLTVL.

As concerns this clone: At one end the junction does not follow the germline gene, possibly because of a read error. The chain links TRBV7-2 to TRBJ1-1; the match to TRBD1 covers 9 bases. Germline loops: CDR1 SGHTA, CDR2 FQGNSA. CDR3 length: 13 residues. In DNA form, the CDR3 reads TGTGCCAGCAGCTTATCGAGCGACAGGGGGGCATCCTTT. The encoded protein is CASSLSSDRGASF.

This clone was detected only a few times. The chain carries TRBV5-1 and TRBJ2-7, with 8 positions matching TRBD2. V lost 0 bases, J lost 3 bases, and 14 bases stayed unmatched. The CDR3 sequence is 18 residues long. The germline V gene has CDR1 SGHRS and CDR2 YFSETQ. The CDR3 DNA sequence: TGCGCCAGCAGCTTGGCATTGGCGGGAGGTGGGGTTATCTACGAGCAGTACTTC. Its protein product is CASSLALAGGGVIYEQYF.

The chain is built from TRBV18 and TRBJ2-4, with D perhaps given as TRBD1 or TRBD2 (5 bases each). CDR1 KGHSH and CDR2 LQKENI come from the germline V gene. This CDR3 comprises 18 residues. Trimming removed 2 bases at V and 7 bases at J, with 24 bases between. CDR3 coding DNA: TGTGCCAGCTCACCAAAAGAGCCCTACGCAGGGCCGGGGAACATTCAGTACTTC. Translation gives CASSPKEPYAGPGNIQYF.

The chain employs TRBV5-4 and TRBJ2-5; TRBD1 might be the D (5 bases). Germline CDR1 reads SGHNT; CDR2 reads YYREEE (reference sequence). Trimming pared 0 bases from V and 1 base from J, leaving 7 bases between. The CDR3 totals 14 residues. The CDR3 is CASSLGTIQETQYF. The CDR3 nucleotides are TGTGCCAGCAGCTTGGGGACAATCCAAGAGACCCAGTACTTC.

This chain links TRBV6-5 with TRBJ2-7, with 7 bases matching TRBD2. CDR1 MNHEY and CDR2 SVGAGI come from the germline V gene. The junction had 5 bases not matched to a gene; V was cut back by 4 bases and J by 8 bases. This CDR3 has 12 residues. DNA of the CDR3: TGTGCCAGCAGTTGGGAGGGGAGTCAGCAGTACTTC. It codes for CASSWEGSQQYF.

The chain links TRBV5-4 to TRBJ2-5; 7 nucleotides agree with TRBD1. The J call may not be correct, given that the DNA end is closer to TRBJ2-7. In germline, CDR1 is SGHNT, CDR2 YYREEE (reference sequence). The CDR3 is 15 amino acids. CDR3 sequence (DNA): TGTGCCAGCAGTTCATGGGACAGAGCCCCCTACGAGCAGTACTTC. This sequence encodes CASSSWDRAPYEQYF.

The V and J genes are TRBV4-3 and TRBJ2-3; no clear D. The CDR3 spans 13 residues. V was cut by 2 bases and J by 4 bases, with 7 bases left in between. The V gene's germline CDR1 is LGHNA and CDR2 YSLEER. The CDR3 reads CASSQLTADTQYF. Written as DNA, the CDR3 is TGCGCCAGCAGCCAACTCACCGCAGATACGCAGTATTTT.

Only one count was recorded for this clone. Here the CDR3 reads CASSILAYEQYF. The CDR3 DNA sequence: TGTGCCAGCAGCATCCTCGCCTACGAGCAGTACTTC. This rearrangement joins TRBV7-9 to TRBJ2-7, with D hard to call. The CDR3 runs to 12 residues. V was trimmed by 5 bases and J by 2 bases, leaving 7 bases between them. Germline lookup yields CDR1 SEHNR and CDR2 FQNEAQ (reference sequence).

V usage is TRBV5-1 and J usage is TRBJ2-5; D gene unclear. Trimming took 2 bases from V and 5 from J, leaving 16 bases between them. Per germline, CDR1 SGHRS and CDR2 YFSETQ. This CDR3 spans 15 amino acids. This CDR3 is CASSFSFIRVETQYF. The CDR3 nucleotides are TGCGCCAGCAGCTTCAGTTTTATAAGAGTTGAGACCCAGTACTTC.

This chain links TRBV7-2 with TRBJ2-3; D uncertain. The CDR3 is 11 amino acids. Trimming took off 6 bases at V and 7 bases at J, with 8 bases between the two ends. Germline loops: CDR1 SGHTA, CDR2 FQGNSA. The chain's CDR3 is CASRLGNTQYF. The DNA of the CDR3 is TGTGCCAGCAGACTTGGGAATACGCAGTATTTT.

This clone was recorded at least ten times. This chain links TRBV19 with TRBJ2-7; D is undetermined. The CDR3 contains 14 residues. Germline V gives CDR1 LNHDA, CDR2 SQIVND (reference sequence). Trimming removed 0 bases from V and 2 bases from J, with 8 bases in between. The CDR3 bases are TGTGCCAGTAGTATAGATCGTGGAGCCTACGAGCAGTACTTC. Protein product: CASSIDRGAYEQYF.

In its sample, this clone was seen once. The chain links TRBV7-6 to TRBJ2-2; 9 bases align to TRBD1. The germline V gene encodes CDR1 SGHVS and CDR2 FNYEAQ. The CDR3 sequence is 15 residues long. After removal of 5 bases from V and 6 bases from J, the junction contained 7 bases not matched to a gene. The CDR3 bases are TGTGCCAGCAGCCTCCTAGACAGGGGGGCCGGGGAGCTGTTTTTT. Translating it yields CASSLLDRGAGELFF.

This clone has only a few counts. The V gene is TRBV2, the J gene TRBJ1-5; D call uncertain. This CDR3 has 13 amino acids. V was clipped by 4 bases and J by 7 bases, with 11 bases between them. Germline lookup yields CDR1 SNHLY and CDR2 FYNNEI. The CDR3: CASSGRFWQPQHF. As DNA, the CDR3 is TGTGCCAGCAGTGGCAGGTTTTGGCAGCCCCAGCATTTT.

For the CDR3, the DNA is TGCGCCAGCAGCTTGGACGGACAGGGGGCGTTGGGCTACACCTTC. Protein sequence: CASSLDGQGALGYTF. The gene calls are TRBV5-1 and TRBJ1-2; 11 bases are a match to TRBD1. Trimming took 0 bases from V and 8 from J; bases not matched to a gene: 6. CDR3 length equals 15 residues. The germline gives CDR1 SGHRS, CDR2 YFSETQ.

The V call is TRBV5-1, the J call TRBJ2-6; D is unclear. Germline values: CDR1 SGHRS, CDR2 YFSETQ. The CDR3 length is 14 residues. With 3 bases removed from V and 0 bases from J, the gap between germline ends came to 4 bases. The CDR3 bases are TGCGCCAGCAGCTCCAGCTCTGGGGCCAACGTCCTGACTTTC. It yields the protein CASSSSSGANVLTF.

This clone was recorded only once. The V and J genes are TRBV7-2 and TRBJ2-2; D could derive from TRBD1 or TRBD2 (5 bases each). The V and J ends lost 3 bases and 6 bases respectively, with 11 bases between them. CDR1 and CDR2 from the germline V gene are SGHTA and FQGNSA. The CDR3 runs to 14 residues. CDR3 nucleotide sequence: TGTGCCAGCAGCTTGGGACGCGCTCCCGGGGAGCTGTTTTTT. This encodes CASSLGRAPGELFF.

The chain has TRBV10-3 and TRBJ2-3; the match to TRBD2 covers 9 bases. Germline lookup yields CDR1 ENHRY and CDR2 SYGVKD. The CDR3 extends over 15 amino acids. Trimming cost V 3 bases and J 2 bases; bases outside gene matches: 3. The CDR3 sequence: CAISEGLAFTDTQYF. The DNA of the CDR3 is TGTGCCATCAGTGAAGGACTAGCGTTCACAGATACGCAGTATTTT.

This sequence joins TRBV2 and TRBJ2-7; perhaps TRBD2 as D (5 bases). Germline V gives CDR1 SNHLY, CDR2 FYNNEI. The CDR3 runs 14 residues. V was trimmed by 5 bases and J by 3 bases, leaving 14 bases between them. The CDR3 DNA follows: TGTGCCAGCAGTCCGAGGGTAAATTACTACGAGCAGTACTTC. This codes for CASSPRVNYYEQYF.

The J gene is TRBJ1-3, the V gene TRBV27, with D tentatively TRBD1 (5 bases). Trimming left V 0 bases short and J 1 base short, with 7 bases between. The germline CDR1 and CDR2 sequences are MNHEY and SMNVEV (reference sequence). CDR3 length: 15 residues. The CDR3 region has the DNA TGTGCCAGCAGTTTATCGGGGGGATCTGGAAACACCATATATTTT. Its protein product is CASSLSGGSGNTIYF.

This clone occurred once. The chain has TRBV6-1 and TRBJ1-2; no clear D gene. V dropped 2 bases and J dropped 4 bases, with 5 bases sitting between them. Germline CDR1 is MNHNS and CDR2 is SASEGT. There are 12 residues in the CDR3. The CDR3 spells CASSENGYGYTF. The CDR3 DNA reads TGTGCCAGCAGTGAAAACGGCTATGGCTACACCTTC.

This clone occurred once. The chain combines TRBV4-2 with TRBJ2-1; 7 nucleotides agree with TRBD2. The CDR3 spans 15 residues. The V segment lost 0 bases and the J segment 4 bases; nucleotides outside the gene matches: 3. Germline V gene data show CDR1 as LGHNA and CDR2 as YNFKEQ. In DNA form, the CDR3 reads TGTGCCAGCAGCCAAGACCCTAGCGGATACAATGAGCAGTTCTTC. Translating it yields CASSQDPSGYNEQFF.

The V gene is TRBV4-1, the J gene TRBJ1-2; possibly TRBD1 for D (5 bases). Per germline, CDR1 MGHRA and CDR2 YSYEKL. V gave up 0 bases and J gave up 8 bases, with 16 bases separating them. The CDR3 contains 15 residues. The chain's CDR3 is CASSQEWDYRFGYTF. The DNA for the CDR3 is TGCGCCAGCAGCCAAGAGTGGGACTACAGGTTCGGCTACACCTTC.